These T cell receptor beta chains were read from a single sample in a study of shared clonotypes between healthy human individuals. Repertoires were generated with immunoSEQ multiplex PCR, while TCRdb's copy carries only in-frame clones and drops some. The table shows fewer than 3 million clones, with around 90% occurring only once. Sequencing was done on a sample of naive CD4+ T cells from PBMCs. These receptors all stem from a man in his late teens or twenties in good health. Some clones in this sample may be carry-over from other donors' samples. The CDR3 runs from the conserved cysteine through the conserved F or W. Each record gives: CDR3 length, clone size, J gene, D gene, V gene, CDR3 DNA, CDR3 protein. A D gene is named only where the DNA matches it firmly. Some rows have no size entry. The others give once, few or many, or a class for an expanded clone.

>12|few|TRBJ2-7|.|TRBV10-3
TGTGCCATCACCCCGACGGGCGACGAGCAGTACTTC
CAITPTGDEQYF
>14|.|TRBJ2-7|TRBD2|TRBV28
TGTGCCAGCAGGGGGGGGGTAGCCTCGGCCGGGCAGTACTTC
CASRGGVASAGQYF
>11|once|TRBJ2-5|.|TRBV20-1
TGCAGCGAAAAGGCGGCCGAGACCCAGTACTTC
CSEKAAETQYF
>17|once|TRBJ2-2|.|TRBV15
TGTGCCACCAGCAGGCTGGGACCGTTATGGGACACCGGGGAGCTGTTTTTT
CATSRLGPLWDTGELFF
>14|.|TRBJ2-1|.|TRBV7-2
TGTGCCAGCAGCCCCCTGCATGCCTACAATGAGCAGTTCTTC
CASSPLHAYNEQFF
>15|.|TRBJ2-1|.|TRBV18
TGTGCCAGCTCACCTAGGCAGGAAGAACTCCGTGAGCAGTTCTTC
CASSPRQEELREQFF
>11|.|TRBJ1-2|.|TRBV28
TGTGCCAGTGACCTAGTGGGCGGCTACACCTTC
CASDLVGGYTF
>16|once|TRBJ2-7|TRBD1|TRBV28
TGTGCCAGCAGCGCCGTTGGACAGGGGGCTCGAAGGGAGCAGTACTTC
CASSAVGQGARREQYF
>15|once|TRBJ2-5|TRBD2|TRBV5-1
TGCGCCAGCAGCTTGGTGGCAGGGAGGGAACAGACCCAGTACTTC
CASSLVAGREQTQYF
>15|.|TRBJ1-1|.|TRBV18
TGTGCCAGCTCACGTCGGGGGGATTCTTACACTGAAGCTTTCTTT
CASSRRGDSYTEAFF
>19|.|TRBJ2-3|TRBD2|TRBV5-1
TGCGCCAGCAGCCAAGGACTAGCGGGAGGGCCTTTGGGCGCAGATACGCAGTATTTT
CASSQGLAGGPLGADTQYF
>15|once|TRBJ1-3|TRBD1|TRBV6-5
TGTGCCAGCAGTCGTACAGGGGACTCTGGAAACACCATATATTTT
CASSRTGDSGNTIYF
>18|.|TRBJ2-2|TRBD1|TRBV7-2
TGTGCCAGCAGCTTAGGCCCTGGGGGACAGGGGAACACCGGGGAGCTGTTTTTT
CASSLGPGGQGNTGELFF
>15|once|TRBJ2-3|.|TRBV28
TGTGCCAGCAGTTTACCATCTCAGGGCACAGATACGCAGTATTTT
CASSLPSQGTDTQYF
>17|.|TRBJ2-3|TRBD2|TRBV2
TGTGCCAGCAGTAACCCGACTAGCGGGCTGCGCACAGATACGCAGTATTTT
CASSNPTSGLRTDTQYF
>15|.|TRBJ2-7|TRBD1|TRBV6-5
TGTGCCAGCAGTTACCAGAGGACAGGGTACGACGAGCAGTACTTC
CASSYQRTGYDEQYF
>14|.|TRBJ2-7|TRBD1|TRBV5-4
TGTGCCAGCAGCTCTCAGGGGGCCCGCTACGAGCAGTACTTC
CASSSQGARYEQYF
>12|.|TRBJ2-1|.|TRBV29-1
TGCAGCGTTGATAGGTACAACAATGAGCAGTTCTTC
CSVDRYNNEQFF
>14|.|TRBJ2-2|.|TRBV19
TGTGCCAGTAGTATAGAGTTCAACACCGGGGAGCTGTTTTTT
CASSIEFNTGELFF
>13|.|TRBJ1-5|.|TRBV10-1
TGCGCCAGCAGTGAGTCGGTTCAGCAGCCCCAGCATTTT
CASSESVQQPQHF
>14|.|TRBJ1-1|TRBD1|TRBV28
TGTGCCAGCAGACCCGGGACAGTGAACACTGAAGCTTTCTTT
CASRPGTVNTEAFF
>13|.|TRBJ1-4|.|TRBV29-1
TGCAGCGTTGACGGGGAACTTAACGAAAAACTGTTTTTT
CSVDGELNEKLFF
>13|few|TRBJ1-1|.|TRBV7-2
TGTGCCAGCAGCTTAGTGTGGACGGCTGAAGCTTTCTTT
CASSLVWTAEAFF
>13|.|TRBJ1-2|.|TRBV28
TGTGCCAGCAGTTCACTCCGGGACGGTGGCTACACCTTC
CASSSLRDGGYTF
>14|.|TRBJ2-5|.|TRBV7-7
TGTGCCAGCAGCCCCCGAACAGCAGGGGAGACCCAGTACTTC
CASSPRTAGETQYF
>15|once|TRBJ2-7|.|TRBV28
TGTGCCAGCAGTTCTGGGCAGACGGATTTGAGCGAGCAGTACTTC
CASSSGQTDLSEQYF
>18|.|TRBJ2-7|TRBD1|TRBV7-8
TGTGCCAGCAGCTCCACCACAGTATCCGGACAGGGGGCTGGAGAGCAGTACTTC
CASSSTTVSGQGAGEQYF
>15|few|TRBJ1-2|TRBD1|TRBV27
TGTGCCAGCAGTACCGCGGACAGGGACCTCTATGGCTACACCTTC
CASSTADRDLYGYTF
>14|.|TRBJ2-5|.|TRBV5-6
TGTGCCAGCAGCTTGAAGGTTCGCCAAGAGACCCAGTACTTC
CASSLKVRQETQYF
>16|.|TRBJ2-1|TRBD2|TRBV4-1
TGCGCCAGCAGCCAAGATTTGGTTGGTAGCGGGAGGGAGCAGTTCTTC
CASSQDLVGSGREQFF
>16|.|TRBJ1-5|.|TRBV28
TGTGCCAGCAGTCCGTGGGGACTAATCGACAATCAGCCCCAGCATTTT
CASSPWGLIDNQPQHF
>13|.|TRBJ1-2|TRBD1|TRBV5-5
TGTGCCAGCAGCACGGGACAGGGTTACGGCTACACCTTC
CASSTGQGYGYTF
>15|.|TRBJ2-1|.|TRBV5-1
TGCGCCAGCAGCTTGGGACATGGCCCCAGCGAAGGGCAGTTCTTC
CASSLGHGPSEGQFF
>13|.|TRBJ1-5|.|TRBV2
TGTGCCAGCAGCTTGGATTCCAATCAGCCCCAGCATTTT
CASSLDSNQPQHF
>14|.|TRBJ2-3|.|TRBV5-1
TGCGCCAGCAGCTTGGTCCCGCAGGCAGATACGCAGTATTTT
CASSLVPQADTQYF
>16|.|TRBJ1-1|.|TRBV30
TGTGCCTGGACATCCCTAGGGAGGGTGAAGAACACTGAAGCTTTCTTT
CAWTSLGRVKNTEAFF
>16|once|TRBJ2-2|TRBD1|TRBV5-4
TGTGCCAGCAGCTTGCAGGGGGTCGCGAACACCGGGGAGCTGTTTTTT
CASSLQGVANTGELFF
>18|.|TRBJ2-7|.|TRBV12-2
TGTGCAAGTCGCCCAGGACAGGTGCATCTTGACGGGTACTACGAGCAGTACTTC
CASRPGQVHLDGYYEQYF
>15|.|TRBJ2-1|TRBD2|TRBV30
TGTGCCTGGAAATTCCTTCTAGCGGGAGTCATTGAGCAGTTCTTC
CAWKFLLAGVIEQFF
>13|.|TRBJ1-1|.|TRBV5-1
TGCGCCAGCAGCTCAGGGGAGATGGGTGAAGCTTTCTTT
CASSSGEMGEAFF
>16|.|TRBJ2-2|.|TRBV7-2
TGTGCCAGCAGCTTAGCGGGCCTAGCGAACACCGGGGAGCTGTTTTTT
CASSLAGLANTGELFF
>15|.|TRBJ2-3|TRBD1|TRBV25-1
TGTGCCAGCAGTGTAGGGGGGACAGGAGGGGATACGCAGTATTTT
CASSVGGTGGDTQYF
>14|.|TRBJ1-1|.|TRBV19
TGTGCCAGTAGTACGATTCGCTGGGGGACTGAAGCTTTCTTT
CASSTIRWGTEAFF
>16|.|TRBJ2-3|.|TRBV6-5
TGTGCCAGCAGTTACTCGATGGCGGCACTCACAGATACGCAGTATTTT
CASSYSMAALTDTQYF
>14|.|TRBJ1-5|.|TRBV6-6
TGTGCCAGCAGTTACTTGGGGGTCCGCCAGCCCCAGCATTTT
CASSYLGVRQPQHF
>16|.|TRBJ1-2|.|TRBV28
TGTGCCAGCAGTTCGGGGGCGGACAGAGCTAACTATGGCTACACCTTC
CASSSGADRANYGYTF
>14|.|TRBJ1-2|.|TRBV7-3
TGTGCCAGCAGACAGAATGGGGGTGGACATGGCTACACCTTC
CASRQNGGGHGYTF
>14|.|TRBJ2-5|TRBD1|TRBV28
TGTGCCAGCGGTCGGACAGGGGGCATAGAGACCCAGTACTTC
CASGRTGGIETQYF
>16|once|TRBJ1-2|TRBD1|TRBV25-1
TGTGCCAGCAGTGCCAGGGACAGGACGCCTTACTATGGCTACACCTTC
CASSARDRTPYYGYTF
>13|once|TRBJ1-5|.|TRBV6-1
TGTGCCAGCAGTGAAACAGGGTTCCAGCCCCAGCATTTT
CASSETGFQPQHF
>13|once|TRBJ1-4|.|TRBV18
TGTGCCAGCTCACCGTCCGGCGGGGAAAAACTGTTTTTT
CASSPSGGEKLFF
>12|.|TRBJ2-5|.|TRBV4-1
TGCGCCAGCAGCCACCCGCGGGCTACCCAGTACTTC
CASSHPRATQYF
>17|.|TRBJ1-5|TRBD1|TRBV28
TGTGCCAGCAGTTTATACGGAAGGACAGGTAGCTTCCAGCCCCAGCATTTT
CASSLYGRTGSFQPQHF
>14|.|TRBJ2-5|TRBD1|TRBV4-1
TGCGCCAGCAGCCAGGGGGACAGCTTGGAGACCCAGTACTTC
CASSQGDSLETQYF
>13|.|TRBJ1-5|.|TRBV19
TGTGCCAGTAATCGACAGATTAATCAGCCCCAGCATTTT
CASNRQINQPQHF
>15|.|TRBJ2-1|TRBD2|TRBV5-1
TGCGCCAGCAGCCCTAGCGGGAGCTCCTACAATGAGCAGTTCTTC
CASSPSGSSYNEQFF
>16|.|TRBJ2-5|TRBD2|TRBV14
TGTGCCAGCAGCCCTAGGACTAGCGGGCCTTTGGAGACCCAGTACTTC
CASSPRTSGPLETQYF
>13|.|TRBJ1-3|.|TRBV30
TGTGCCTGGAGTTTATCCTCTGGAAACACCATATATTTT
CAWSLSSGNTIYF